The 21 T cell receptor beta chains given below trace back to one sample, sequenced in a study of blood T cell repertoires in COVID-19 (dated by TCRdb to the early 2020s). Receptor libraries were prepared by the immunoSEQ multiplex PCR assay. TCRdb took over this immuneACCESS table, retaining in-frame rearrangements with V and J assigned. Such tables are incomplete; in checked studies, under half of the missing clones stem from an unresolved V gene, and the remainder is unexplained. For this sample there are approximately 230,000 clones; 87% appear just once. Clones ranked in the top ten supply under 4% of the sample. The source material was peripheral blood. The receptor set was obtained from a man aged 18 to 35 with active or convalescent COVID-19.

The rearrangement links TRBV7-2 to TRBJ2-6, with 7 bases lining up with TRBD1. With V trimmed by 4 bases and J by 4 bases, 10 bases remained unmatched. Germline CDR1 reads SGHTA; CDR2 reads FQGNSA. The CDR3 has 17 amino acids. As DNA, the CDR3 is TGTGCCAGCAGCTCAGGACAGGCCCTGTCGGGGGCCAACGTCCTGACTTTC. It is translated as CASSSGQALSGANVLTF. Drawing the rest from reference TRBV7-2 and TRBJ2-6, the complete variable domain is GAGVSQSPSNKVTEKGKDVELRCDPISGHTALYWYRQSLGQGLEFLIYFQGNSAPDKSGLPSDRFSAERTGGSVSTLTIQRTQQEDSAVYLCASSSGQALSGANVLTFGAGSRLTVL.

This clone was picked up one time. The V gene is TRBV3-1 (or the pseudogene TRBV3-2), the J gene TRBJ1-1; TRBD1 might be the D (5 bases). V was trimmed by 1 base and J by 8 bases, leaving 11 bases between them. This CDR3 is 13 amino acids long. Germline V gene lookup returns CDR1 LGHDT and CDR2 YNNKEL (reference sequence). The CDR3 sequence is CASSQVKGIEAFF. The CDR3 nucleotides are TGTGCCAGCAGCCAAGTCAAGGGGATCGAAGCTTTCTTT.

For the CDR3, the DNA is TGCGCCAGCAGCTTGGGTGGACAGGGTACAGTGGTTCATGGCTACACCTTC. This sequence encodes CASSLGGQGTVVHGYTF. The chain recombines TRBV5-1 with TRBJ1-2, with 8 bases matching TRBD1. This CDR3 comprises 17 residues. Germline lookup yields CDR1 SGHRS and CDR2 YFSETQ. The trim removed 0 bases at V and 6 bases at J, leaving 13 bases unmatched.

This chain links TRBV7-9 with TRBJ1-5; 10 bases agree with TRBD1. The germline gives CDR1 SEHNR, CDR2 FQNEAQ (reference sequence). The CDR3 is 15 residues long. V gave up 5 bases and J gave up 2 bases; unmatched junction bases: 3. CDR3 coding DNA: TGTGCCAGCAGCCGGGACAGGGGCGGCAATCAGCCCCAGCATTTT. Translating it yields CASSRDRGGNQPQHF.

V is TRBV24-1 and J is TRBJ1-1, with D hard to call. Germline CDR1 is KGHDR and CDR2 is SFDVKD. Trimming shortened V by 7 bases and J by 0 bases, and 11 bases separated the two germline ends. The CDR3 spans 14 residues. In nucleotides, the CDR3 is TGTGCCACCAGATCTTCGAGTCTGAACACTGAAGCTTTCTTT. This translates into CATRSSSLNTEAFF.

The chain uses TRBV28 and TRBJ2-1; D uncertain. The CDR3 covers 12 residues. Germline assignment: CDR1 MDHEN and CDR2 SYDVKM. Trimming shortened V by 8 bases and J by 4 bases, and 9 bases separated the two germline ends. CDR3 in DNA: TGTGCCAGCGCGCTAATTTACAATGAGCAGTTCTTC. Protein product: CASALIYNEQFF.

This clone was seen a few times. J is TRBJ1-2 and V is TRBV5-5, with 7 bases lining up with TRBD1. The CDR3 is 13 amino acids. Per the germline V gene, CDR1 is SGHKS and CDR2 is YYEKEE (reference sequence). V was pared by 5 bases and J by 4 bases, with 5 bases of the junction left unmatched. DNA of the CDR3: TGTGCCAGCAGTCCAGACAGGGTCTATGGCTACACCTTC. Translation gives CASSPDRVYGYTF.

V and J are TRBV12-3 or TRBV12-4 and TRBJ1-1; D uncertain. V lost 5 bases, J lost 10 bases, and 17 bases lay in between. The CDR3 length is 13 residues. CDR3 nucleotide sequence: TGTGCCAGCAGTCGGGCCCGGGGAAGCGGAGCTTTCTTT. Its protein is CASSRARGSGAFF.

The genes are TRBV10-3 and TRBJ1-6, with TRBD1 matching 7 bases. The CDR3 consists of 16 residues. Germline V lookup: CDR1 ENHRY, CDR2 SYGVKD. The V and J ends lost 6 bases and 5 bases, in that order; junction bases with no gene match: 10. The CDR3 protein is CAISPRDRVDNSPLHF. The CDR3 nucleotides are TGTGCCATCAGCCCGAGAGACAGGGTGGATAATTCACCCCTCCACTTT.

CDR3 protein: CASSIGTANTGELFF. The CDR3 DNA reads TGTGCCAGTAGTATTGGGACAGCGAACACCGGGGAGCTGTTTTTT. The rearrangement joins TRBV19 to TRBJ2-2; 7 bases are a match to TRBD1. The length of the CDR3 is 15 residues. With V trimmed by 3 bases and J by 0 bases, 1 base remained unmatched. From germline, CDR1 is LNHDA and CDR2 SQIVND (reference sequence).

This sequence joins TRBV5-1 and TRBJ2-3, with 8 bases lining up with TRBD1. V was clipped by 4 bases and J by 2 bases; unmatched bases: 6. Germline CDR1 and CDR2: SGHRS and YFSETQ. This CDR3 comprises 15 residues. CDR3 sequence reads: CASSLDRGHTDTQYF. In nucleotides, the CDR3 is TGCGCCAGCAGCCTCGACAGGGGACACACAGATACGCAGTATTTT. The entire variable domain, with the rest obtained from reference TRBV5-1 and TRBJ2-3, is as follows: KAGVTQTPRYLIKTRGQQVTLSCSPISGHRSVSWYQQTPGQGLQFLFEYFSETQRNKGNFPGRFSGRQFSNSRSEMNVSTLELGDSALYLCASSLDRGHTDTQYFGPGTRLTVL.

A single count supports this clone. The chain combines TRBV7-2 with TRBJ1-1, with D unclear. Germline-derived CDR1 and CDR2 are SGHTA and FQGNSA. V lost 5 bases to trimming and J lost 3 bases, with 16 bases between them. This CDR3 region has 15 residues. CDR3 protein: CASSVHPGMDTEAFF. The CDR3 nucleotides read TGTGCCAGCAGCGTTCATCCGGGGATGGACACTGAAGCTTTCTTT.

The chain carries TRBV27 and TRBJ1-5, with D maybe TRBD1 (6 bases). The V gene's germline CDR1 is MNHEY and CDR2 SMNVEV (reference sequence). The CDR3 contains 16 residues. Trimming took 2 bases from V and 7 from J, leaving 18 bases between them. The CDR3 DNA sequence: TGTGCCAGCAGTTTAATCGGGGCAGGGGAAGGGCAGCCCCAGCATTTT. This gives the protein CASSLIGAGEGQPQHF.

J is TRBJ2-5 and V is TRBV4-2, with D perhaps matching TRBD1 (6 bases). The length of the CDR3 is 13 residues. V lost 0 bases to trimming and J lost 4 bases, with 6 bases between them. Per germline, CDR1 LGHNA and CDR2 YNFKEQ. The CDR3 DNA is TGTGCCAGCAGCCAAGACAGGGGAGAGACCCAGTACTTC. It yields the protein CASSQDRGETQYF.

This clone was seen a few times. The chain combines TRBV5-4 with TRBJ2-5, with a possible D match to TRBD2 (6 bases). Trimming cost V 4 bases and J 7 bases, with 20 bases left between them. The CDR3 is 15 residues long. CDR1 and CDR2 from the germline V gene are SGHNT and YYREEE (reference sequence). CDR3 sequence: CASSTRTGVLGTQYF. The CDR3 nucleotides are TGTGCCAGCAGCACCAGAACGGGGGTTTTGGGGACCCAGTACTTC.

This clone was picked up one time. This chain links TRBV28 with TRBJ1-1, with unresolved D. The V end lost 7 bases, the J end lost 0 bases, and 9 bases lay between the germline ends. CDR3 length: 13 residues. Per germline, CDR1 MDHEN and CDR2 SYDVKM. DNA for the CDR3: TGTGCCAGCATCCACAGCATGAACACTGAAGCTTTCTTT. It encodes CASIHSMNTEAFF.

The CDR3: CAWAAGGLGGYTF. CDR3 nucleotide sequence: TGTGCCTGGGCCGCGGGGGGACTAGGTGGCTACACCTTC. V gene TRBV30 combines with J gene TRBJ1-2; D possibly corresponds to TRBD1 (5 bases). V lost 5 bases, J lost 7 bases, and 17 bases lay in between. Germline V gives CDR1 GTSNPN, CDR2 SVGIG (reference sequence). This CDR3 is built from 13 residues. Full variable domain (missing parts from reference TRBV30 and TRBJ1-2): SQTIHQWPATLVQPVGSPLSLECTVEGTSNPNLYWYRQAAGRGLQLLFYSVGIGQISSEVPQNLSASRPQDRQFILSSKKLLLSDSGFYLCAWAAGGLGGYTFGSGTRLTVV.

The chain couples TRBV19 to TRBJ1-4; D is unclear. The V gene lost 4 bases and the J gene lost 5 bases, with 11 bases spanning the gap. There are 14 residues in the CDR3. In germline, CDR1 is LNHDA, CDR2 SQIVND (reference sequence). The CDR3 sequence is CASSKTFKNEKLFF. In nucleotides, the CDR3 is TGTGCCAGTAGTAAGACTTTCAAGAATGAAAAACTGTTTTTT. Together with reference TRBV19 and TRBJ1-4, the CDR3 gives the full variable domain: DGGITQSPKYLFRKEGQNVTLSCEQNLNHDAMYWYRQDPGQGLRLIYYSQIVNDFQKGDIAEGYSVSREKKESFPLTVTSAQKNPTAFYLCASSKTFKNEKLFFGSGTQLSVL.

The chain has TRBV14 and TRBJ2-3; no clear D gene. This CDR3 is 15 amino acids long. V lost 1 base to trimming and J lost 2 bases, with 10 bases between them. Germline assignment: CDR1 SGHDN and CDR2 FVKESK. The CDR3 protein is CASSQGLYYTDTQYF. In DNA, the CDR3 is TGTGCCAGCAGCCAAGGACTCTATTACACAGATACGCAGTATTTT.

On this clone itself: The same CDR3 also results from other DNA sequences found in this sample. The V gene is TRBV19, the J gene TRBJ2-3, with 8 bases that match TRBD1. CDR1 and CDR2 (germline): LNHDA, SQIVND (reference sequence). Trimming at V came to 6 bases and at J to 1 base, leaving 6 bases not matched to a gene. CDR3 length: 15 residues. The CDR3 here is CASSLGTGRTDTQYF. The CDR3 coding sequence is TGTGCCAGTAGCCTCGGGACAGGACGCACAGATACGCAGTATTTT.

The chain joins TRBV19 to TRBJ2-7, with D possibly matching TRBD2 (5 bases). Trimming removed 7 bases at V and 4 bases at J, with 29 bases between. The CDR3 runs 18 residues. From germline, CDR1 is LNHDA and CDR2 SQIVND (reference sequence). This CDR3 is CASTTRGGWSSQPYEQYF. CDR3 nucleotides: TGTGCCAGTACCACGAGAGGAGGTTGGTCGTCCCAACCTTACGAGCAGTACTTC.